These T cell receptor beta chains were read from a single sample in a study of blood T cell repertoires in COVID-19. Data came from immunoSEQ multiplex PCR; TCRdb stores just in-frame clones and leaves some out. The sample has around 86,000 clones, around 86% seen once. The sample comprised peripheral blood. These receptors all come from an elderly woman with acute or convalescent COVID-19. Both conserved end residues are part of each CDR3. The order of the fields is clone size, D gene, J gene, V gene, CDR3 protein, CDR3 DNA. D genes are given only for firm matches. A clone size is listed for some rows: how often the clone was seen (once, few, many), or a class if it is expanded.

clone_size: -
d_call: -
j_call: TRBJ1-5
v_call: TRBV19
cdr3_aa: CASSLPEGGAGNQPQHF
cdr3_nt: TGTGCCAGTAGTCTCCCCGAGGGGGGGGCAGGCAATCAGCCCCAGCATTTT

clone_size: once
d_call: -
j_call: TRBJ2-7
v_call: TRBV19
cdr3_aa: CASSQLGGRGPYEQYF
cdr3_nt: TGTGCCAGTAGCCAATTAGGGGGGCGGGGGCCCTACGAGCAGTACTTC

clone_size: -
d_call: -
j_call: TRBJ1-2
v_call: TRBV28
cdr3_aa: CASSSRDGYTF
cdr3_nt: TGTGCCAGCAGTTCCAGGGATGGCTACACCTTC

clone_size: -
d_call: -
j_call: TRBJ1-6
v_call: TRBV21-1
cdr3_aa: CASSEGHPSSYNSPLHF
cdr3_nt: TGTGCCAGCAGCGAGGGACATCCGAGCTCCTATAATTCACCCCTCCACTTT

clone_size: once
d_call: -
j_call: TRBJ1-2
v_call: TRBV18
cdr3_aa: CASSNPDKMYYGYTF
cdr3_nt: TGTGCCAGCTCAAACCCGGACAAGATGTACTATGGCTACACCTTC

clone_size: -
d_call: -
j_call: TRBJ2-7
v_call: TRBV7-8
cdr3_aa: CASSLAELGIHEQYF
cdr3_nt: TGTGCCAGCAGCTTAGCGGAGTTGGGTATCCACGAGCAGTACTTC

clone_size: -
d_call: TRBD1
j_call: TRBJ2-2
v_call: TRBV5-4
cdr3_aa: CASSFQGARNTGELFF
cdr3_nt: TGTGCCAGCAGCTTCCAGGGGGCGCGGAACACCGGGGAGCTGTTTTTT

clone_size: -
d_call: -
j_call: TRBJ1-6
v_call: TRBV5-5
cdr3_aa: CASSLVGNYNSPLHF
cdr3_nt: TGTGCCAGCAGCTTGGTCGGGAACTATAATTCACCCCTCCACTTT

clone_size: -
d_call: -
j_call: TRBJ1-5
v_call: TRBV7-2
cdr3_aa: CASSSQENQPQHF
cdr3_nt: TGTGCCAGCAGCTCACAAGAAAATCAGCCCCAGCATTTT

clone_size: -
d_call: TRBD1
j_call: TRBJ1-1
v_call: TRBV9
cdr3_aa: CASSARQGGNTEAFF
cdr3_nt: TGTGCCAGCAGCGCCCGACAGGGGGGGAACACTGAAGCTTTCTTT

clone_size: once
d_call: -
j_call: TRBJ2-7
v_call: TRBV10-3
cdr3_aa: CAIRSRGTNEQYF
cdr3_nt: TGTGCCATCAGGTCGAGGGGGACGAACGAGCAGTACTTC

clone_size: -
d_call: -
j_call: TRBJ2-5
v_call: TRBV7-9
cdr3_aa: CASSLLRTEKETQYF
cdr3_nt: TGTGCCAGCAGCTTGTTGCGGACAGAAAAAGAGACCCAGTACTTC

clone_size: -
d_call: -
j_call: TRBJ1-1
v_call: TRBV14
cdr3_aa: CASSVQGSGTEAFF
cdr3_nt: TGTGCCAGCAGCGTACAGGGTAGTGGGACTGAAGCTTTCTTT

clone_size: -
d_call: -
j_call: TRBJ1-5
v_call: TRBV5-5
cdr3_aa: CASSFGMNSNQPQHF
cdr3_nt: TGTGCCAGCAGCTTCGGGATGAATAGCAATCAGCCCCAGCATTTT

clone_size: -
d_call: -
j_call: TRBJ1-2
v_call: TRBV2
cdr3_aa: CASSEGPTRSGDNGYTF
cdr3_nt: TGTGCCAGCAGTGAGGGGCCCACTCGGTCAGGGGATAATGGCTACACCTTC

clone_size: -
d_call: -
j_call: TRBJ1-5
v_call: TRBV10-3
cdr3_aa: CAISESRGDSNQPQHF
cdr3_nt: TGTGCCATCAGTGAGTCGCGGGGGGACAGCAATCAGCCCCAGCATTTT

clone_size: -
d_call: TRBD1
j_call: TRBJ1-2
v_call: TRBV7-2
cdr3_aa: CASSLAGAGGNGYTF
cdr3_nt: TGTGCCAGCAGCTTAGCAGGGGCAGGGGGCAATGGCTACACCTTC

clone_size: -
d_call: -
j_call: TRBJ2-1
v_call: TRBV5-5
cdr3_aa: CASSLFDAGQYNEQFF
cdr3_nt: TGTGCCAGCAGCTTATTTGACGCTGGACAGTACAATGAGCAGTTCTTC

clone_size: -
d_call: TRBD1
j_call: TRBJ2-5
v_call: TRBV4-1
cdr3_aa: CASSLARGETQYF
cdr3_nt: TGCGCCAGCAGCCTCGCCAGGGGGGAGACCCAGTACTTC

clone_size: -
d_call: TRBD2
j_call: TRBJ2-7
v_call: TRBV20-1
cdr3_aa: CSASGTSGRGSHEQYF
cdr3_nt: TGCAGTGCTAGTGGGACTAGCGGGAGGGGAAGCCACGAGCAGTACTTC

clone_size: -
d_call: TRBD1
j_call: TRBJ1-6
v_call: TRBV11-3
cdr3_aa: CASSLKEQGASSPLHF
cdr3_nt: TGTGCCAGCAGCCTCAAAGAACAGGGGGCGAGTTCACCCCTCCACTTT

clone_size: -
d_call: -
j_call: TRBJ1-5
v_call: TRBV6-2/TRBV6-3
cdr3_aa: CASTPRAGNQPQHF
cdr3_nt: TGTGCCAGCACCCCCAGGGCGGGCAATCAGCCCCAGCATTTT

clone_size: -
d_call: -
j_call: TRBJ2-1
v_call: TRBV5-1
cdr3_aa: CASSGGGPGNEQFF
cdr3_nt: TGCGCCAGCAGCGGAGGGGGCCCAGGCAATGAGCAGTTCTTC

clone_size: -
d_call: -
j_call: TRBJ2-3
v_call: TRBV14
cdr3_aa: CASNQRGMTGTDTQYF
cdr3_nt: TGTGCCAGCAACCAACGGGGGATGACTGGCACAGATACGCAGTATTTT

clone_size: -
d_call: -
j_call: TRBJ2-2
v_call: TRBV18
cdr3_aa: CASSLDSAPMGGELFF
cdr3_nt: TGTGCCAGCTCCTTGGATAGCGCCCCCATGGGCGGGGAGCTGTTTTTT

clone_size: -
d_call: TRBD1
j_call: TRBJ1-1
v_call: TRBV5-4
cdr3_aa: CASSKGTANTEAFF
cdr3_nt: TGTGCCAGCAGCAAAGGGACAGCGAACACTGAAGCTTTCTTT

clone_size: -
d_call: -
j_call: TRBJ1-1
v_call: TRBV7-3
cdr3_aa: CASSVSPDFEAFF
cdr3_nt: TGTGCCAGCAGCGTAAGTCCCGACTTTGAAGCTTTCTTT

clone_size: -
d_call: -
j_call: TRBJ1-4
v_call: TRBV10-3
cdr3_aa: CASQEGPATNEKLFF
cdr3_nt: TGTGCCTCCCAGGAGGGCCCCGCAACTAATGAAAAACTGTTTTTT

clone_size: -
d_call: -
j_call: TRBJ1-1
v_call: TRBV2
cdr3_aa: CASSRSLQYTEAFF
cdr3_nt: TGTGCCAGCAGCCGTTCTCTTCAGTACACTGAAGCTTTCTTT

clone_size: few
d_call: -
j_call: TRBJ2-1
v_call: TRBV3-1/TRBV3-2
cdr3_aa: CASSQAPQAGNEQFF
cdr3_nt: TGTGCCAGCAGCCAAGCCCCGCAGGCGGGCAATGAGCAGTTCTTC

clone_size: -
d_call: TRBD1
j_call: TRBJ2-3
v_call: TRBV19
cdr3_aa: CASSRGQGRWYF
cdr3_nt: TGTGCCAGTAGTCGGGGACAGGGGAGGTGGTATTTT

clone_size: -
d_call: -
j_call: TRBJ2-3
v_call: TRBV18
cdr3_aa: CASSPTGTDTQYF
cdr3_nt: TGTGCCAGCTCACCAACGGGGACAGATACGCAGTATTTT

clone_size: once
d_call: -
j_call: TRBJ1-4
v_call: TRBV18
cdr3_aa: CASSPRSLNEKLFF
cdr3_nt: TGTGCCAGCTCACCACGTAGCCTCAATGAAAAACTGTTTTTT

clone_size: -
d_call: -
j_call: TRBJ2-7
v_call: TRBV5-1
cdr3_aa: CASSIQGNSLYEQYF
cdr3_nt: TGCGCCAGCAGCATACAGGGAAACAGCCTCTACGAGCAGTACTTC

clone_size: -
d_call: -
j_call: TRBJ1-5
v_call: TRBV3-1/TRBV3-2
cdr3_aa: CASSQGANGNQPQHF
cdr3_nt: TGTGCCAGCAGCCAAGGGGCTAATGGCAATCAGCCCCAGCATTTT

clone_size: -
d_call: TRBD2
j_call: TRBJ2-2
v_call: TRBV25-1
cdr3_aa: CASSESLASGRTGELFF
cdr3_nt: TGTGCCAGCAGTGAATCTCTGGCTAGCGGGAGGACCGGGGAGCTGTTTTTT

clone_size: once
d_call: TRBD2
j_call: TRBJ2-7
v_call: TRBV6-5
cdr3_aa: CASRTSGVPYEQYF
cdr3_nt: TGTGCCAGCAGGACTAGCGGGGTTCCCTACGAGCAGTACTTC

clone_size: -
d_call: TRBD2
j_call: TRBJ2-3
v_call: TRBV7-7
cdr3_aa: CASSPSGRSTDTQYF
cdr3_nt: TGTGCTAGCAGCCCTAGCGGGAGAAGCACAGATACGCAGTATTTT

clone_size: -
d_call: -
j_call: TRBJ1-4
v_call: TRBV18
cdr3_aa: CASSPAGGANEKLFF
cdr3_nt: TGTGCCAGCTCACCCGCCGGAGGGGCGAATGAAAAACTGTTTTTT

clone_size: few
d_call: -
j_call: TRBJ2-1
v_call: TRBV10-3
cdr3_aa: CAISEEKTSQFF
cdr3_nt: TGTGCCATCAGTGAGGAGAAGACTAGTCAGTTCTTC

clone_size: -
d_call: -
j_call: TRBJ1-1
v_call: TRBV18
cdr3_aa: CASSGESMNTEAFF
cdr3_nt: TGTGCCAGCTCAGGGGAGAGCATGAACACTGAAGCTTTCTTT

clone_size: few
d_call: TRBD1
j_call: TRBJ1-1
v_call: TRBV4-1
cdr3_aa: CASSRGTGRTEAFF
cdr3_nt: TGCGCCAGCAGCCGAGGGACAGGGAGGACTGAAGCTTTCTTT

clone_size: -
d_call: -
j_call: TRBJ1-6
v_call: TRBV5-1
cdr3_aa: CASSFATDYNSPLHF
cdr3_nt: TGCGCCAGCAGCTTTGCGACAGATTATAATTCACCCCTCCACTTT